One and the same sample provided the 22 T cell receptor beta chains below, sequenced in a study of CD8 T cells in ankylosing spondylitis. TCRdb re-called the 5' RACE reads with MiXCR, one entry per CDR3 protein. The table includes approximately 550,000 distinct CDR3 sequences, about 13% detected once. Study-level results: Typical of ankylosing spondylitis blood, it appeared, was a TCR beta motif of roughly eight highly homologous variants.

No antigen has been identified for these receptors. What was sequenced was blood, either unsorted or a sorted T cell fraction (not recorded which). Source of these receptors: a male donor with ankylosing spondylitis.

In its sample, this clonotype was seen a few times. This chain joins TRBV27 and TRBJ2-2, with no clear D. The CDR3 has 13 residues. The V gene lost 8 bases and the J gene lost 7 bases, with 14 bases spanning the gap. CDR1 and CDR2 from the germline V gene are MNHEY and SMNVEV (reference sequence). The DNA for the CDR3 is TGTGCCAGCGCACCGGGCGGCGGCGGGGAGCTGTTTTTT. Residues: CASAPGGGGELFF.

V gene TRBV5-1 combines with J gene TRBJ2-2, with unresolved D. The V gene lost 9 bases and the J gene lost 5 bases, with 14 bases spanning the gap. The germline gives CDR1 SGHRS, CDR2 YFSETQ. The CDR3 is 13 amino acids. The CDR3 spells CATRVFGTGELFF. In nucleotides, the CDR3 is TGCGCCACCCGTGTCTTTGGTACCGGGGAGCTGTTTTTT.

The V call is TRBV20-1, the J call TRBJ2-5; tentative D call: TRBD1 (5 bases). CDR3 size: 15 residues. Deletions cut 3 bases from V and 5 bases from J, with 19 bases between. CDR1 and CDR2 (germline): DFQATT, SNEGSKA (reference sequence). The CDR3: CSASDRGWGSETQYF. The CDR3 coding sequence is TGCAGTGCTAGTGACAGAGGTTGGGGTTCGGAGACCCAGTACTTC.

This clonotype was seen only a few times. The CDR3 nucleotides read TGTGCCAGCAGCTTGGGACAGTCCGGCTCCTACGAGCAGTACTTC. The encoded protein is CASSLGQSGSYEQYF. V gene TRBV9 combines with J gene TRBJ2-7; 7 bases align to TRBD1. Trimming removed 4 bases from V and 0 bases from J; junction bases left unmatched: 7. The CDR3 covers 15 residues. Germline CDR1 is SGDLS and CDR2 is YYNGEE.

The rearrangement uses TRBV15 and TRBJ2-1; 7 nucleotides line up with TRBD2. The CDR3 spans 14 residues. V lost 8 bases and J lost 7; bases outside the gene matches: 11. Germline values: CDR1 LNHNV, CDR2 YYDKDF (reference sequence). The chain's CDR3 is CATERTSRGNEQFF. CDR3 DNA sequence: TGTGCCACCGAAAGGACTAGTCGGGGTAATGAGCAGTTCTTC.

The J gene is TRBJ2-5, the V gene TRBV7-9; D might be TRBD2 (5 bases). This CDR3 comprises 16 residues. The germline CDR1 and CDR2 sequences are SEHNR and FQNEAQ (reference sequence). V dropped 5 bases and J dropped 3 bases, with 19 bases sitting between them. The CDR3 sequence: CASSQALGTLEETQYF. The CDR3 DNA is TGTGCCAGCAGCCAGGCACTCGGAACACTAGAAGAGACCCAGTACTTC. Full variable domain (outside the CDR3, taken from reference TRBV7-9 and TRBJ2-5): DTGVSQNPRHKITKRGQNVTFRCDPISEHNRLYWYRQTLGQGPEFLTYFQNEAQLEKSRLLSDRFSAERPKGSFSTLEIQRTEQGDSAMYLCASSQALGTLEETQYFGPGTRLLVL.

V is TRBV12-3 or TRBV12-4 and J is TRBJ2-1, with D unresolved. The CDR3 is made up of 12 amino acids. V lost 2 bases and J 7 bases, leaving 6 bases between the germline ends. CDR3 bases: TGTGCCAGCAGTTTACTCCTTAATGAGCAGTTCTTC. This encodes CASSLLLNEQFF.

This clonotype was counted only a few times. The CDR3 is CASSGTSGASTDTQYF. CDR3 nucleotide sequence: TGTGCCAGCAGCGGTACTAGCGGGGCTAGCACAGATACGCAGTATTTT. J is TRBJ2-3 and V is TRBV2, with 10 bases matching TRBD2. Looked up from germline, CDR1 is SNHLY and CDR2 is FYNNEI. This CDR3 has 16 residues. The J segment lost 0 bases and the V segment lost 6 bases, leaving 6 bases of the junction unmatched.

Only a few counts were recorded for this clonotype. Here the CDR3 DNA reads TGCGCCAGCAGCTCCCAGACTAGCGGAGGCACCGGGGAGCTGTTTTTT. Its translation is CASSSQTSGGTGELFF. J is TRBJ2-2 and V is TRBV5-1; 9 bases are shared with TRBD2. The V gene end was trimmed by 3 bases and the J gene end by 4 bases; junction bases not matched to a gene: 7. The CDR3 loop spans 16 amino acids. Per the germline V gene, CDR1 is SGHRS and CDR2 is YFSETQ.

The chain links TRBV24-1 to TRBJ1-2, with D possibly being TRBD1 (6 bases). Deletions cut 7 bases from V and 3 bases from J, with 11 bases between. The CDR3 totals 13 residues. Looked up from germline, CDR1 is KGHDR and CDR2 is SFDVKD. The CDR3 DNA follows: TGTGCCACCAGCGAAGGGGGTGACTATGGCTACACCTTC. Its protein product is CATSEGGDYGYTF.

A few counts support this clonotype. The CDR3 coding sequence is TGTGCCAGCAGTGACTACGTGGGTGAGCAGTTCTTC. This translates into CASSDYVGEQFF. The chain has TRBV2 and TRBJ2-1; D is uncertain. CDR3 length: 12 residues. Germline V gives CDR1 SNHLY, CDR2 FYNNEI. V dropped 3 bases and J dropped 9 bases, with 9 bases sitting between them.

In this sample, this clonotype turned up many times. This CDR3 is CASSLEGQGSNQPQHF. In DNA, the CDR3 is TGTGCCAGCAGCTTAGAAGGACAGGGGAGCAATCAGCCCCAGCATTTT. The V and J genes are TRBV7-2 and TRBJ1-5; 9 bases agree with TRBD1. CDR1 and CDR2 from the germline V gene are SGHTA and FQGNSA. V was pared by 1 base and J by 1 base, with 2 bases of the junction left unmatched. This CDR3 spans 16 amino acids.

In its sample, this clonotype was seen many times. The rearrangement uses TRBV5-5 and TRBJ2-1; 15 positions match TRBD2. Germline V gene sequence: CDR1 SGHKS, CDR2 YYEKEE (reference sequence). V was pared by 3 bases and J by 9 bases, with 1 base of the junction left unmatched. The CDR3 is made up of 14 amino acids. The CDR3 here is CASSWTSGRGEQFF. The CDR3 DNA reads TGTGCCAGCAGCTGGACTAGCGGGAGGGGTGAGCAGTTCTTC.

The chain employs TRBV27 and TRBJ1-5, with 12 nucleotides matching TRBD1. In germline, CDR1 is MNHEY, CDR2 SMNVEV (reference sequence). The trim removed 11 bases at V and 7 bases at J, leaving 12 bases unmatched. The CDR3 length is 15 residues. CDR3 nucleotides: TGTGCCGCCAAAAAGGGGACAGGGGGCGGACAGCCCCAGCATTTT. This sequence encodes CAAKKGTGGGQPQHF.

This clonotype was seen at least ten times. This chain joins TRBV20-1 and TRBJ1-1, with TRBD1 as a possible D gene (6 bases). Trimming took 8 bases from V and 3 from J, leaving 10 bases between them. CDR3 size: 11 residues. Looked up from germline, CDR1 is DFQATT and CDR2 is SNEGSKA (reference sequence). For the CDR3, the DNA is TGCAGTAGTCCAGGGGACACTGAAGCTTTCTTT. Translated, it gives CSSPGDTEAFF.

The rearrangement uses TRBV20-1 and TRBJ2-7; TRBD2 aligns across 7 bases. The junction had 10 bases not matched to a gene; V was cut back by 1 base and J by 7 bases. CDR1 DFQATT and CDR2 SNEGSKA come from the germline V gene (reference sequence). The CDR3 totals 14 residues. The CDR3 nucleotides are TGCAGTGCTAGAGCCTTGGCGGGAGTAGGGGAGCAGTACTTC. Its protein product is CSARALAGVGEQYF.

This clonotype has only a few counts. The rearrangement joins TRBV20-1 to TRBJ2-1; D gene ambiguous. The germline V and J ends were trimmed by 1 base and 10 bases, with 8 bases remaining between them. This CDR3 has 11 amino acids. The germline gives CDR1 DFQATT, CDR2 SNEGSKA (reference sequence). The DNA of the CDR3 is TGCAGTGCTAGAGGGGGATGGGAGCAGTTCTTC. It translates to CSARGGWEQFF.

There are many counts of this clonotype. The chain recombines TRBV20-1 with TRBJ1-4, with D uncertain. The V gene's germline CDR1 is DFQATT and CDR2 SNEGSKA (reference sequence). The CDR3 runs to 12 residues. V lost 3 bases and J 11 bases, leaving 13 bases between the germline ends. CDR3 bases: TGCAGTGCTAGGACCGGGGAAGACAAACTGTTTTTT. Its translation is CSARTGEDKLFF.

The chain carries TRBV20-1 and TRBJ2-3, with a tentative D call TRBD2 (6 bases). The CDR3 sequence is 14 residues long. Trimming pared 5 bases from V and 5 bases from J, leaving 17 bases between. Germline V gene sequence: CDR1 DFQATT, CDR2 SNEGSKA (reference sequence). The DNA for the CDR3 is TGCAGTGCTGCGCCATTAGCGGCCGTAGATACGCAGTATTTT. This encodes CSAAPLAAVDTQYF.

The V and J genes are TRBV20-1 and TRBJ1-5, with D tentatively TRBD1 (5 bases). Germline lookup yields CDR1 DFQATT and CDR2 SNEGSKA (reference sequence). The CDR3 is made up of 15 amino acids. V lost 5 bases and J lost 0, with 14 bases in between. The CDR3 bases are TGCAGTGCTCCTTGGGGCTACTATAGCAATCAGCCCCAGCATTTT. Translation: CSAPWGYYSNQPQHF.

This clonotype appeared a few times. This chain links TRBV7-2 with TRBJ1-2; a possible D gene is TRBD1 (6 bases). The V end lost 1 base, the J end lost 8 bases, and 17 bases lay between the germline ends. The CDR3 extends over 15 amino acids. CDR1 is SGHTA and CDR2 is FQGNSA in the germline V gene. The CDR3 sequence: CASSLEWVGGRGYTF. As DNA, the CDR3 is TGTGCCAGCAGCTTAGAGTGGGTTGGGGGCCGGGGCTACACCTTC.

This clonotype turned up a few times. CDR3 coding DNA: TGTGCCATCAGTGAGTTGGTAGCGGGACACACCGGGGAGCTGTTTTTT. Its translation: CAISELVAGHTGELFF. This chain links TRBV10-3 with TRBJ2-2; 8 bases fit TRBD2. After removal of 1 base from V and 3 bases from J, the junction contained 4 bases not matched to a gene. The CDR3 has 16 residues. The germline V gene has CDR1 ENHRY and CDR2 SYGVKD.